Each of the 25 T cell receptor beta chains below was sequenced from the same sample in a study of cytomegalovirus exposure and HLA in healthy donors. The PCR contained 60 Vbeta and 13 Jbeta primers. TCRdb's table, derived via immunoSEQ multiplex PCR, lists solely in-frame clones and lacks some. Of approximately 180,000 clones listed, approximately 80% were seen once; the top ten hold roughly 0.99%. The material sequenced was PBMCs. The receptors stem from a woman between 35 and 50 years old in good health and CMV-seronegative.

The chain joins TRBV7-2 to TRBJ1-2; TRBD1 agrees at 7 bases. This CDR3 is 14 amino acids long. Germline lookup yields CDR1 SGHTA and CDR2 FQGNSA. With 5 bases clipped from V and 4 bases from J, the junction kept 7 bases outside the gene matches. In DNA form, the CDR3 reads TGTGCCAGCAGCCGCCAAGGGACAGCCTATGGCTACACCTTC. Protein product: CASSRQGTAYGYTF.

The chain couples TRBV27 to TRBJ1-5; D unclear. Trimming cost V 5 bases and J 3 bases, with 14 bases left between them. This CDR3 comprises 15 residues. From germline, CDR1 is MNHEY and CDR2 SMNVEV (reference sequence). The CDR3 DNA sequence: TGTGCCAGCAGTCCTACGTTTTGGGCCAATCAGCCCCAGCATTTT. It encodes CASSPTFWANQPQHF.

The rearrangement links TRBV18 to TRBJ2-1, with TRBD1 identical over 9 bases. J gave up 8 bases and V 6 bases, and 11 bases lay outside the gene matches. Germline assignment: CDR1 KGHSH and CDR2 LQKENI. This CDR3 is 15 amino acids long. The CDR3 region has the DNA TGTGCCAGCTCCCCCCGGGGGACAGGGTCAGATGAGCAGTTCTTC. Its translation is CASSPRGTGSDEQFF.

The chain joins TRBV11-3 to TRBJ1-1; 11 bases map to TRBD1. Germline CDR1 reads SGHNT; CDR2 reads YENEEA. After removal of 4 bases from V and 3 bases from J, the junction contained 4 bases not matched to a gene. The CDR3 covers 15 residues. The CDR3 is CASSSRDRGDTEAFF. The DNA of the CDR3 is TGTGCCAGCAGCTCCCGGGACAGGGGGGACACTGAAGCTTTCTTT.

This clone was observed a few times. The rearrangement uses TRBV7-6 and TRBJ1-6; D gene ambiguous. This CDR3 region has 14 residues. Germline V CDR1 and CDR2: SGHVS, FNYEAQ. V lost 2 bases to trimming and J lost 6 bases, with 8 bases between them. The CDR3 sequence: CASSLRVSNSPLHF. CDR3 DNA: TGTGCCAGCAGCTTACGAGTCTCTAATTCACCCCTCCACTTT.

The gene calls are TRBV11-3 and TRBJ2-2; tentatively, D is TRBD1 (5 bases). V shed 5 bases and J shed 0 bases, with 10 bases lying between them. The CDR3 loop spans 15 amino acids. Germline-derived CDR1 and CDR2 are SGHNT and YENEEA. For the CDR3, the DNA is TGTGCCAGCAGCCTGACAGACGCGAACACCGGGGAGCTGTTTTTT. Translation gives CASSLTDANTGELFF.

This clone was seen a handful of times. V gene TRBV5-1 combines with J gene TRBJ2-3; D may be TRBD1 (6 bases). The CDR3 extends over 15 amino acids. Germline CDR1 reads SGHRS; CDR2 reads YFSETQ. Trimming pared 4 bases from V and 0 bases from J, leaving 12 bases between. For the CDR3, the DNA is TGCGCCAGCAGCCGGGACACCACTAGCACAGATACGCAGTATTTT. Protein sequence: CASSRDTTSTDTQYF.

This clone is a singleton in its sample. This chain links TRBV6-5 with TRBJ2-7; D is possibly TRBD1 (6 bases). V was clipped by 5 bases and J by 6 bases, with 20 bases between them. Germline assignment: CDR1 MNHEY and CDR2 SVGAGI. The CDR3 has 15 residues. The CDR3 loop is CASSPLDRYMSEQYF. The CDR3 DNA reads TGTGCCAGCAGTCCGCTCGACAGGTACATGTCCGAGCAGTACTTC.

The genes are TRBV25-1 and TRBJ2-3; D possibly corresponds to TRBD2 (6 bases). This CDR3 has 14 amino acids. Germline V gene data show CDR1 as MGHDK and CDR2 as SYGVNS. V was trimmed by 7 bases and J by 2 bases, leaving 13 bases between them. The chain's CDR3 is CASTLGGFTDTQYF. CDR3 in DNA: TGTGCCAGCACCCTGGGGGGTTTCACAGATACGCAGTATTTT.

The chain has TRBV6-6 and TRBJ2-3, with D maybe TRBD1 (6 bases). The CDR3 is 14 residues long. Germline V gene sequence: CDR1 MNHNY, CDR2 SVGAGI (reference sequence). V was cut by 8 bases and J by 9 bases, with 21 bases left in between. DNA of the CDR3: TGTGCCAGCCGGGACAAGCCTTCACAGGGCACGCAGTATTTT. Its protein is CASRDKPSQGTQYF.

V gene TRBV19 combines with J gene TRBJ1-2; TRBD1 matches at 10 bases. The CDR3 contains 14 residues. The germline CDR1 and CDR2 sequences are LNHDA and SQIVND (reference sequence). The V gene end was trimmed by 7 bases and the J gene end by 7 bases; junction bases not matched to a gene: 9. The DNA of the CDR3 is TGTGCCAGTAACTTCAGACAGGGGGCGAGTGGCTACACCTTC. Protein product: CASNFRQGASGYTF.

This clone was seen a single time. V usage is TRBV7-2 and J usage is TRBJ2-1, with a weak D call TRBD2 (6 bases). V shed 0 bases and J shed 8 bases, with 14 bases lying between them. The CDR3 sequence is 15 residues long. Germline CDR1 SGHTA, CDR2 FQGNSA. The CDR3 reads CASSLAALARDEQFF. The CDR3 coding sequence is TGTGCCAGCAGCTTAGCGGCACTAGCTAGGGATGAGCAGTTCTTC.

The rearrangement uses TRBV5-1 and TRBJ1-2; 8 bases align to TRBD1. With V trimmed by 2 bases and J by 0 bases, 9 bases remained unmatched. Germline V CDR1 and CDR2: SGHRS, YFSETQ. The CDR3 contains 17 residues. The chain's CDR3 is CASSFGQGALANYGYTF. CDR3 coding DNA: TGCGCCAGCAGCTTCGGACAGGGAGCCTTAGCTAACTATGGCTACACCTTC.

The table lists this clone with a count of one. J is TRBJ2-1 and V is TRBV29-1, with D possibly being TRBD1 (6 bases). The V end lost 4 bases, the J end lost 0 bases, and 13 bases lay between the germline ends. The CDR3 has 15 amino acids. Germline V gives CDR1 SQVTM, CDR2 ANQGSEA. CDR3 residues: CSVGGGQSSYNEQFF. In nucleotides, the CDR3 is TGCAGCGTTGGGGGTGGACAGAGCTCCTACAATGAGCAGTTCTTC.

This clone was recorded once. V and J are TRBV18 and TRBJ2-1, with 10 bases fitting TRBD2. Per germline, CDR1 KGHSH and CDR2 LQKENI. The CDR3 is made up of 16 amino acids. The junction had 7 bases not matched to a gene; V was cut back by 1 base and J by 7 bases. The CDR3 region is CASSPRPLAGENEQFF. CDR3 coding DNA: TGTGCCAGCTCACCACGTCCGCTAGCGGGAGAGAATGAGCAGTTCTTC.

The chain is built from TRBV12-5 and TRBJ2-3; the match to TRBD2 covers 10 bases. V lost 1 base to trimming and J lost 2 bases; unmatched junction nucleotides: 6. Germline values: CDR1 LGHNT, CDR2 FRNRAP. There are 17 residues in the CDR3. This chain's CDR3 is CASGLGTSGVATDTQYF. CDR3 sequence (DNA): TGTGCTAGTGGTTTGGGGACTAGCGGAGTAGCCACAGATACGCAGTATTTT.

This clone was counted once. This chain joins TRBV5-1 and TRBJ2-3, with no clear D. Trimming left V 2 bases short and J 4 bases short, with 14 bases between. The CDR3 sequence is 15 residues long. Germline lookup yields CDR1 SGHRS and CDR2 YFSETQ. The CDR3: CASSLGAFVADTQYF. The CDR3 coding sequence is TGCGCCAGCAGCTTAGGAGCGTTCGTGGCAGATACGCAGTATTTT.

CDR3 region: CASSESVSGRYTDTQYF. Written as DNA, the CDR3 is TGTGCCAGCAGTGAAAGTGTTAGCGGACGATACACAGATACGCAGTATTTT. This rearrangement joins TRBV6-1 to TRBJ2-3, with D possibly TRBD2 on 6 matching bases. The CDR3 loop spans 17 amino acids. V was trimmed by 2 bases and J by 2 bases, leaving 17 bases between them. The germline CDR1 and CDR2 sequences are MNHNS and SASEGT.

This sequence joins TRBV30 and TRBJ2-1, with TRBD2 as a possible D gene (5 bases). Germline assignment: CDR1 GTSNPN and CDR2 SVGIG (reference sequence). There are 13 residues in the CDR3. The ends were cut back, 5 bases at V and 3 bases at J, with 11 bases in the middle. In nucleotides, the CDR3 is TGTGCCTGGGGTACTAGAGGCTACAATGAGCAGTTCTTC. This sequence encodes CAWGTRGYNEQFF.

The chain recombines TRBV7-6 with TRBJ2-1; 8 nucleotides match TRBD2. The V gene end was trimmed by 5 bases and the J gene end by 5 bases; junction bases not matched to a gene: 5. The germline V gene has CDR1 SGHVS and CDR2 FNYEAQ. The CDR3 contains 14 residues. The CDR3 region is CASSPGLANNEQFF. CDR3 nucleotides: TGTGCCAGCAGCCCCGGACTAGCCAACAATGAGCAGTTCTTC.

The CDR3 coding sequence is TGCGCCAGCAGCTTGGGTCAGGGGATTAATGAAAAACTGTTTTTT. Its translation is CASSLGQGINEKLFF. The genes are TRBV5-1 and TRBJ1-4, with D perhaps TRBD1 (6 bases). V lost 0 bases, J lost 4 bases, and 10 bases lay in between. Germline V gene data show CDR1 as SGHRS and CDR2 as YFSETQ. The CDR3 runs 15 residues. Variable domain in full (rest from reference TRBV5-1 and TRBJ1-4): KAGVTQTPRYLIKTRGQQVTLSCSPISGHRSVSWYQQTPGQGLQFLFEYFSETQRNKGNFPGRFSGRQFSNSRSEMNVSTLELGDSALYLCASSLGQGINEKLFFGSGTQLSVL.

This sequence joins TRBV25-1 and TRBJ1-1; D is uncertain. This CDR3 spans 12 amino acids. V was pared by 9 bases and J by 1 base, with 9 bases between. Germline CDR1 MGHDK, CDR2 SYGVNS. CDR3 DNA: TGTGCCAGTCGAGATGGGAACACTGAAGCTTTCTTT. Translation gives CASRDGNTEAFF.

This clone occurred a few times. The V and J genes are TRBV6-6 and TRBJ1-3, with TRBD1 matching over 10 bases. This CDR3 is built from 15 residues. Per germline, CDR1 MNHNY and CDR2 SVGAGI (reference sequence). V gave up 4 bases and J gave up 6 bases; unmatched junction bases: 6. For the CDR3, the DNA is TGTGCCAGCAGTTCATTAGACAGGGGGCAAAACACCATATATTTT. Protein: CASSSLDRGQNTIYF.

This clone was seen a few times. The gene calls are TRBV6-1 and TRBJ2-7; no reliable D call. V shed 1 base and J shed 3 bases, with 10 bases lying between them. Germline CDR1 is MNHNS and CDR2 is SASEGT. The CDR3 sequence is 14 residues long. This CDR3 reads CASSEVAGLYEQYV. The CDR3 nucleotides read TGTGCCAGCAGTGAAGTTGCAGGCCTCTACGAGCAGTACGTC.

DNA of the CDR3: TGCAGCGTTGTTGTTAACTCCTACGAGCAGTACTTC. This translates into CSVVVNSYEQYF. The gene calls are TRBV29-1 and TRBJ2-7; D call uncertain. Germline CDR1 reads SQVTM; CDR2 reads ANQGSEA. This CDR3 has 12 amino acids. Deletions cut 4 bases from V and 0 bases from J, with 7 bases between.